This T cell receptor beta chain was retrieved from a study of T cell repertoires in cytomegalovirus infection (dated by TCRdb to the late 2010s). Regarding the complete study: Donor HLA type was relevant to the analysis, as public TCR beta signatures indicated carriage of CMV infection together with the matching HLA type. The paper's findings and limits, for the study overall: The ex vivo response was dominated by HLA-C-restricted CMV-specific TCR beta clonotypes, which also provided the single most frequent clonotype in two of eight donors. In both this cohort and an independent cohort of a few hundred donors, the cumulative frequency of public TCR beta family members distinguished carriers of CMV infection plus the relevant HLA type.

Sequencer: Illumina HiSeq 1500. TCRdb reprocessing: public reads trimmed at Q25 with fastp, clones called with MiXCR, in-frame beta chains kept. All rows with the same CDR3 protein become a single entry with the most common DNA and genes. The table for this sample lists more than 200,000 distinct CDR3 sequences; 9.1% of them were counted only once. Roughly 15% of the sample is held by the ten biggest clonotypes. The CDR3 measures 13 amino acids from cysteine to phenylalanine. The read is trimmed to its CDR3 DNA, 39 bases read in frame from base 1. Via the germline V gene, CDR1 is MNHEY and CDR2 SVGEGT. V is shortened by 7 bases, J by 6 bases, and the region joining them spans 13 bases. This clonotype showed up many times. The antigen this receptor binds is unknown. Per-base quality was not reported, and no clone a single base away is much larger than it.

The sequence was collected from a human donor in good health (CMV status not recorded). Some clones in this sample may be carry-over from other donors' samples. Sequenced sample: PBMCs. The V and J segments used are TRBV6-2 or TRBV6-3 and TRBJ2-1; the D gene is perhaps TRBD1 or TRBD2, as each covers 5 bases. The CDR3 loop reads CASTFPGTNEQFF. The DNA reads TGTGCCAGCACATTTCCCGGGACCAATGAGCAGTTCTTC.